This T cell receptor beta chain emerged from a study of radiation and T cells in renal cell carcinoma. Libraries were prepared by immunoSEQ multiplex PCR; TCRdb keeps only in-frame clonotypes and omits some of them. The sample has about 140,000 clones, 86% seen once; the top ten hold 15% to 20%. Time point denoted: blood 4 weeks post-SBRT, at nephrectomy. Treatment described: 15 Gy SBRT to primary tumor, nephrectomy 4 weeks later. The CDR3 length is 15 residues. CDR1 is SGHNT and CDR2 is YENEEA in the germline V gene. Unmatched junction bases numbered 4, after V lost 1 base and J lost 4 bases. Source: blood, taken from a patient whose treatment included radiotherapy and nephrectomy. The receptor was isolated from a woman in her fifties or sixties with renal cell carcinoma. V is TRBV11-3 and J is TRBJ2-5, with TRBD1 identical over 9 bases. The DNA for the CDR3 is TGTGCCAGCAGCTTAGGGTCGGACAGGGGAGAGACCCAGTACTTC. It encodes CASSLGSDRGETQYF.